This is a list of T cell receptor beta chains from one sample in a study of cytomegalovirus exposure and HLA in healthy donors. Assay used: immunoSEQ multiplex PCR; TCRdb lists only in-frame clones, some missing. The table lists over 150,000 clones, around 85% of them singletons, with around 0.93% in the top ten. The sample was PBMCs. The receptors were sampled from a woman in her 30s in good health and CMV-seronegative. Each CDR3 is given with its conserved first and last residue. The D gene is left open where the match is weak. Not every row has a clone size; where given, it reads once, few, many or a size class.

d_gene: TRBD1; abundance: NA; j_gene: TRBJ1-5; v_gene: TRBV6-5; CDR3nt: TGTGCCAGCAGTTACCAGGGGGGAAGCAATCAGCCCCAGCATTTT; CDR3aa: CASSYQGGSNQPQHF
d_gene: TRBD2; abundance: NA; j_gene: TRBJ2-2; v_gene: TRBV5-1; CDR3nt: TGCGCCAGCGCGACTAGCGGGGGTCGGTGGGAGCTGTTTTTT; CDR3aa: CASATSGGRWELFF
d_gene: NA; abundance: NA; j_gene: TRBJ2-2; v_gene: TRBV16; CDR3nt: TGTGCCAGCAGCCAATCACAGGGCGGGACCGGGGAGCTGTTTTTT; CDR3aa: CASSQSQGGTGELFF
d_gene: NA; abundance: NA; j_gene: TRBJ2-1; v_gene: TRBV9; CDR3nt: TGTGCCAGCAGCGGTAGCGTGGAAGGAACCTACAATGAGCAGTTCTTC; CDR3aa: CASSGSVEGTYNEQFF
d_gene: NA; abundance: NA; j_gene: TRBJ2-7; v_gene: TRBV27; CDR3nt: TGTGCCAGCCGAGTGGGCCAGGGGCGATACGAGCAGTACTTC; CDR3aa: CASRVGQGRYEQYF
d_gene: TRBD1; abundance: NA; j_gene: TRBJ2-1; v_gene: TRBV4-1; CDR3nt: TGCGCCAGCAGCCAGGCCTCAGGGGGCCCTCAAAGGTTGGAGCAGTTCTTC; CDR3aa: CASSQASGGPQRLEQFF
d_gene: NA; abundance: NA; j_gene: TRBJ1-1; v_gene: TRBV7-9; CDR3nt: TGTGCCAGCAGCTTAGGACAGAACACTGAAGCTTTCTTT; CDR3aa: CASSLGQNTEAFF
d_gene: NA; abundance: NA; j_gene: TRBJ2-5; v_gene: TRBV5-4; CDR3nt: TGTGCCAGCACCCTAGGTCAGGGGTGGCCGAAGACCCAGTACTTC; CDR3aa: CASTLGQGWPKTQYF
d_gene: NA; abundance: few; j_gene: TRBJ2-7; v_gene: TRBV2; CDR3nt: TGTGCCAGCAGTGAAGCGAGTTACGAGCAGTACTTC; CDR3aa: CASSEASYEQYF
d_gene: TRBD2; abundance: NA; j_gene: TRBJ2-3; v_gene: TRBV4-3; CDR3nt: TGCGCCAGCAGTCAGGGACTAAATAGGCGCACAGATACGCAGTATTTT; CDR3aa: CASSQGLNRRTDTQYF
d_gene: TRBD1; abundance: NA; j_gene: TRBJ2-1; v_gene: TRBV6-5; CDR3nt: TGTGCCAGCAGTTACAGGGACAGGGGGGGCTATGAGCAGTTCTTC; CDR3aa: CASSYRDRGGYEQFF
d_gene: TRBD2; abundance: NA; j_gene: TRBJ2-5; v_gene: TRBV19; CDR3nt: TGTGCCAGTAGAGCGGGAGAGCAGGGCGAGACCCAGTACTTC; CDR3aa: CASRAGEQGETQYF
d_gene: NA; abundance: few; j_gene: TRBJ1-4; v_gene: TRBV5-1; CDR3nt: TGCGCCAGCAGCTTGGCCGGGGGACCCGAAAAACTGTTTTTT; CDR3aa: CASSLAGGPEKLFF
d_gene: TRBD1; abundance: NA; j_gene: TRBJ1-6; v_gene: TRBV27; CDR3nt: TGTGCCAGCACCAGACAGGGTTTCTCACCCCTCCACTTT; CDR3aa: CASTRQGFSPLHF
d_gene: NA; abundance: few; j_gene: TRBJ1-4; v_gene: TRBV5-1; CDR3nt: TGCGCCAGCAGCTTGAGTGGGGGCTCAGAAAAACTGTTTTTT; CDR3aa: CASSLSGGSEKLFF
d_gene: TRBD1; abundance: NA; j_gene: TRBJ2-7; v_gene: TRBV27; CDR3nt: TGTGCCAGCAGCCTACGGACAGGGGGCGGCGAGCAGTACTTC; CDR3aa: CASSLRTGGGEQYF
d_gene: TRBD1; abundance: NA; j_gene: TRBJ2-7; v_gene: TRBV5-1; CDR3nt: TGCGCCAGCAGCCGTCCCACCGGGACAGGGGGCGGCGAGCAGTACTTC; CDR3aa: CASSRPTGTGGGEQYF
d_gene: NA; abundance: NA; j_gene: TRBJ2-7; v_gene: TRBV6-6; CDR3nt: TGTGCCAGCAGTTACTCGGCAGGGACCTACGAGCAGTACTTC; CDR3aa: CASSYSAGTYEQYF
d_gene: NA; abundance: NA; j_gene: TRBJ2-7; v_gene: TRBV7-6; CDR3nt: TGTGCCAGCAGCTTAGAATCTAACGAGCAGTACTTC; CDR3aa: CASSLESNEQYF
d_gene: NA; abundance: few; j_gene: TRBJ2-7; v_gene: TRBV10-3; CDR3nt: TGTGCCATCAGTGCGACAGGCGAGCAGTACTTC; CDR3aa: CAISATGEQYF
d_gene: NA; abundance: NA; j_gene: TRBJ2-1; v_gene: TRBV28; CDR3nt: TGTGCCAGCAGATCCGCTGCCCCGCGAGGGCAGTTCTTC; CDR3aa: CASRSAAPRGQFF
d_gene: TRBD2; abundance: NA; j_gene: TRBJ2-3; v_gene: TRBV6-5; CDR3nt: TGTGCCAGCAGTTCTCGCGGCGGGGGTACAACAGATACGCAGTATTTT; CDR3aa: CASSSRGGGTTDTQYF
d_gene: TRBD2; abundance: NA; j_gene: TRBJ2-1; v_gene: TRBV29-1; CDR3nt: TGCAGCGTCCACGAGGGACTAGCGGGGGCCATTCGATACAATGAGCAGTTCTTC; CDR3aa: CSVHEGLAGAIRYNEQFF
d_gene: NA; abundance: NA; j_gene: TRBJ2-3; v_gene: TRBV5-1; CDR3nt: TGCGCCAGCAGCTTGGTTGTGGCGGGGTTGGGCACAGATACGCAGTATTTT; CDR3aa: CASSLVVAGLGTDTQYF
d_gene: TRBD2; abundance: NA; j_gene: TRBJ2-2; v_gene: TRBV10-3; CDR3nt: TGTGCCATCAGTGAGTCGCGACTAGCGGGGGTTACCGGGGAGCTGTTTTTT; CDR3aa: CAISESRLAGVTGELFF
d_gene: TRBD1; abundance: NA; j_gene: TRBJ2-7; v_gene: TRBV23-1; CDR3nt: TGCGCCAGCAGTCAATTGGTCGGGACAGGGTCCTACGAGCAGTACTTC; CDR3aa: CASSQLVGTGSYEQYF
d_gene: NA; abundance: NA; j_gene: TRBJ1-5; v_gene: TRBV27; CDR3nt: TGTGCCAGCGCTTTAGCCCCCCGGGACATCCACCATAGCAATCAGCCCCAGCATTTT; CDR3aa: CASALAPRDIHHSNQPQHF
d_gene: TRBD2; abundance: NA; j_gene: TRBJ2-3; v_gene: TRBV6-1; CDR3nt: TGTGCCAGCAGTGTGGGGGGGGTAGGCACAGATACGCAGTATTTT; CDR3aa: CASSVGGVGTDTQYF
d_gene: NA; abundance: NA; j_gene: TRBJ1-2; v_gene: TRBV5-1; CDR3nt: TGCGCCAGCAGCCCCATAAGAGCAGGTGGCTACACCTTC; CDR3aa: CASSPIRAGGYTF
d_gene: TRBD1; abundance: NA; j_gene: TRBJ2-2; v_gene: TRBV6-5; CDR3nt: TGTGCCAGCAGTTACGGACAGGGGTACACCGGGGAGCTGTTTTTT; CDR3aa: CASSYGQGYTGELFF
d_gene: NA; abundance: NA; j_gene: TRBJ1-2; v_gene: TRBV23-1; CDR3nt: TGCGCCAGCAACCCCGCCGGGGGGGGAACTAACTATGGCTACACCTTC; CDR3aa: CASNPAGGGTNYGYTF
d_gene: TRBD1; abundance: NA; j_gene: TRBJ2-3; v_gene: TRBV7-9; CDR3nt: TGTGCCAGCAGCTTAACAACAGGGGTTAGCACAGATACGCAGTATTTT; CDR3aa: CASSLTTGVSTDTQYF
d_gene: TRBD1; abundance: NA; j_gene: TRBJ2-1; v_gene: TRBV4-3; CDR3nt: TGCGCCAGCAGCCACAGACAGGGATCCTACAATGAGCAGTTCTTC; CDR3aa: CASSHRQGSYNEQFF
d_gene: NA; abundance: once; j_gene: TRBJ2-7; v_gene: TRBV27; CDR3nt: TGTGCCAGCAGTGCAGGGAACCTAGGCGAGCAGTACTTC; CDR3aa: CASSAGNLGEQYF
d_gene: NA; abundance: NA; j_gene: TRBJ2-1; v_gene: TRBV20-1; CDR3nt: TGCAGTGCTAAATTTTTAAATGAGCAGTTCTTC; CDR3aa: CSAKFLNEQFF
d_gene: NA; abundance: NA; j_gene: TRBJ2-5; v_gene: TRBV7-9; CDR3nt: TGTGCCAGCAGGTTAGGTCTCTCAGGACAAGAGACCCAGTACTTC; CDR3aa: CASRLGLSGQETQYF
d_gene: TRBD1; abundance: NA; j_gene: TRBJ2-7; v_gene: TRBV9; CDR3nt: TGTGCCAGCAGCGTAGTTACAGGGGGAGGCGAGCAGTACTTC; CDR3aa: CASSVVTGGGEQYF
d_gene: NA; abundance: NA; j_gene: TRBJ1-1; v_gene: TRBV18; CDR3nt: TGTGCCAGCTCACCGACAGGAGAAGCTTTCTTT; CDR3aa: CASSPTGEAFF
d_gene: NA; abundance: once; j_gene: TRBJ2-2; v_gene: TRBV19; CDR3nt: TGTGCCAGTACTCCTGGGGGGTCCGGGGAGCTGTTTTTT; CDR3aa: CASTPGGSGELFF
d_gene: TRBD1; abundance: few; j_gene: TRBJ1-1; v_gene: TRBV5-1; CDR3nt: TGCGCCAGCAGCTTGGGACAGGGATCTGAAGCTTTCTTT; CDR3aa: CASSLGQGSEAFF
d_gene: TRBD2; abundance: NA; j_gene: TRBJ2-7; v_gene: TRBV27; CDR3nt: TGTGCCAGCAGTTTCCTAGCGGGAGACGTCGTGGACGAGCAGTACTTC; CDR3aa: CASSFLAGDVVDEQYF
d_gene: TRBD2; abundance: once; j_gene: TRBJ2-2; v_gene: TRBV2; CDR3nt: TGTGCCAGCAGTGGAAGCGGGAGGGCCACCGGGGAGCTGTTTTTT; CDR3aa: CASSGSGRATGELFF
d_gene: NA; abundance: NA; j_gene: TRBJ2-3; v_gene: TRBV27; CDR3nt: TGTGCCAGCAGTTTATTGCCTAGAAGGGGAGGAGGCACAGATACGCAGTATTTT; CDR3aa: CASSLLPRRGGGTDTQYF
d_gene: TRBD2; abundance: NA; j_gene: TRBJ2-7; v_gene: TRBV14; CDR3nt: TGTGCCAGCAGCCTAGGAAGACTAGCGGGAGGCTACGAGCAGTACTTC; CDR3aa: CASSLGRLAGGYEQYF
d_gene: NA; abundance: NA; j_gene: TRBJ2-7; v_gene: TRBV13; CDR3nt: TGTGCCAGCAACCCGGGGGGCCCAGGGGACGAGCAGTACTTC; CDR3aa: CASNPGGPGDEQYF
d_gene: TRBD1; abundance: once; j_gene: TRBJ2-3; v_gene: TRBV7-9; CDR3nt: TGTGCCAGCAGCTTAGGACAGGGGCATGATACGCAGTATTTT; CDR3aa: CASSLGQGHDTQYF
d_gene: NA; abundance: NA; j_gene: TRBJ2-5; v_gene: TRBV19; CDR3nt: TGTGCCAGTAGTATGGGGTCAGCGGGGCAGGGGTGGGAGACCCAGTACTTC; CDR3aa: CASSMGSAGQGWETQYF
d_gene: NA; abundance: NA; j_gene: TRBJ2-7; v_gene: TRBV5-1; CDR3nt: TGCGCCAGCAGCGAGACTCTTTACGAGCAGTACTTC; CDR3aa: CASSETLYEQYF
d_gene: TRBD2; abundance: few; j_gene: TRBJ2-7; v_gene: TRBV10-2; CDR3nt: TGCGCCAGCAGTGAGGAAGCTAGCGGACCCTACGAGCAGTACTTC; CDR3aa: CASSEEASGPYEQYF
d_gene: NA; abundance: few; j_gene: TRBJ1-1; v_gene: TRBV11-2; CDR3nt: TGTGCCAGCAGCTTAGGAGCAGGGATGAACGGTGAAGCTTTCTTT; CDR3aa: CASSLGAGMNGEAFF
d_gene: NA; abundance: NA; j_gene: TRBJ1-1; v_gene: TRBV7-8; CDR3nt: TGTGCCAGCAGCGCCCGTCTGAGCACTGAAGCTTTCTTT; CDR3aa: CASSARLSTEAFF
d_gene: NA; abundance: NA; j_gene: TRBJ2-3; v_gene: TRBV11-3; CDR3nt: TGTGCCAGCAGCTTAGGCGGTACGCAGTATTTT; CDR3aa: CASSLGGTQYF
d_gene: TRBD1; abundance: NA; j_gene: TRBJ2-4; v_gene: TRBV6-6; CDR3nt: TGTGCCAGCAGTTACTCGAGTCCAGGGGGCATTCAGTACTTC; CDR3aa: CASSYSSPGGIQYF
d_gene: NA; abundance: NA; j_gene: TRBJ1-2; v_gene: TRBV5-4; CDR3nt: TGTGCCAGCAGCTCGCCCCGGACCAAGGGGGATGGCTACACCTTC; CDR3aa: CASSSPRTKGDGYTF
d_gene: TRBD1; abundance: NA; j_gene: TRBJ1-2; v_gene: TRBV6-1; CDR3nt: TGTGCCAGCAGTGAAACGGTATGGACAGGTGTTTATGGCTACACCTTC; CDR3aa: CASSETVWTGVYGYTF
d_gene: TRBD2; abundance: NA; j_gene: TRBJ2-1; v_gene: TRBV27; CDR3nt: TGTGCCAGCAGTTTATCGTCGGGGGGATATTCACAGCAGTTCTTC; CDR3aa: CASSLSSGGYSQQFF
d_gene: NA; abundance: NA; j_gene: TRBJ2-3; v_gene: TRBV21-1; CDR3nt: TGTGCCAGCAGCAGCTCGCGCCGGGAGCTAGATACGCAGTATTTT; CDR3aa: CASSSSRRELDTQYF
d_gene: NA; abundance: NA; j_gene: TRBJ1-5; v_gene: TRBV7-2; CDR3nt: TGTGCCAGCAGCTTAACTCCAGGGTATCAGCCCCAGCATTTT; CDR3aa: CASSLTPGYQPQHF